This T cell receptor beta chain was identified in a study of blood T cell repertoires in COVID-19. The overall study: COVID-19 samples, acute and convalescent, were from the United States, Italy and Spain. In each case, the material was cDNA or gDNA derived from T cells, B-cell-depleted T cells, or PBMCs.

CDR1 is LGHDT and CDR2 is YNNKEL in the germline V gene (reference sequence). V shed 0 bases and J shed 3 bases, with 14 bases lying between them. The length of the CDR3 is 16 residues. Seattle patients were enrolled during active infection and followed longitudinally. The table lists this clone with a count of one. In the source study's methods: From reference gene primer amplification, estimates of nucleated cell counts were derived. Produced via immunoSEQ multiplex PCR; TCRdb's table is partial and in-frame only. The V and J calls and the clone size are those of that table, but D and trimming were determined from the DNA. This sample has 190,000 or so clones, with roughly 94% found just once.

Input material: peripheral blood. This receptor was taken from a young man with COVID-19, enrolled during active disease. The chain combines TRBV3-1 (or the pseudogene TRBV3-2) with TRBJ1-2, with a tentative D call TRBD1 (6 bases). The CDR3 nucleotides read TGTGCCAGCAGCCAAGACGGGGGGCAGCGCTACTATGGCTACACCTTC. Translating gives CASSQDGGQRYYGYTF.